The following is a T cell receptor (beta chain) sequence with its context. No antigen is known for it. The sample belongs to a study of blood T cells in healthy people across ages. Overall study context: The template switching approach captured approximately one barcoded beta molecule for every two T cells.

General study results and limits: Higher diversity and more naive CD4+ cells were features of long-lived donors, compared to aged donors.

Together with a sample-barcoded 5' primer, a J-beta primer mix was included in a second PCR lasting about 7 to 12 cycles. The template-switch adaptor was a 5' adaptor with 12 random nucleotides. It tagged each cDNA molecule. Per sample, CDR3-containing paired-end reads numbered at least 2.5 million. TCRdb redid the calling of the 5' RACE reads with MiXCR, one entry per CDR3 protein. The repertoire holds roughly 640,000 distinct CDR3 sequences, with 25% to 30% as singletons. The specimen sequenced was blood. This clonotype originated in a woman older than 75 in good health.

In nucleotides, the CDR3 is TGTGCCAGCAGCTTAGGCGGAACAGGGCTGTCCTACAATGAGCAGTTCTTC. Residues: CASSLGGTGLSYNEQFF. The chain links TRBV5-8 to TRBJ2-1; D possibly corresponds to TRBD1 (6 bases). The CDR3 extends over 17 amino acids. Trimming removed 2 bases at V and 1 base at J, with 16 bases between. CDR1 SGHTS and CDR2 YDEGEE come from the germline V gene.